These 13 T cell receptor beta chains came from one sample sequenced in a study of blood T cell repertoires in COVID-19. Clones were sequenced by immunoSEQ multiplex PCR, and TCRdb holds only the in-frame ones, with some missing. The sample yields about 180,000 clones, over 75% seen once. The sequenced material came from PBMCs or T cells enriched from blood (not recorded which). These receptors originate from a woman aged 50 to 60 who had recovered from COVID-19.

A single count supports this clone. J is TRBJ1-1 and V is TRBV28; 12 bases fit TRBD1. This CDR3 is 13 amino acids long. CDR1 and CDR2 from the germline V gene are MDHEN and SYDVKM. V was clipped by 4 bases and J by 11 bases; unmatched bases: 5. CDR3 amino acids: CASSYTGTGGAFF. The CDR3 nucleotides are TGTGCCAGCAGTTACACCGGGACAGGGGGCGCTTTCTTT.

This chain uses TRBV2 with TRBJ1-2; 7 nucleotides line up with TRBD1. The CDR3 contains 13 residues. V lost 3 bases to trimming and J lost 8 bases; unmatched junction nucleotides: 6. CDR1 and CDR2 from the germline V gene are SNHLY and FYNNEI. Written as DNA, the CDR3 is TGTGCCAGCAGTGAGACAGGGCGGGAAGGCTACACCTTC. This codes for CASSETGREGYTF.

This chain connects TRBV6-5 to TRBJ1-1, with D possibly being TRBD1 (5 bases). V gave up 5 bases and J gave up 3 bases, with 10 bases separating them. Germline assignment: CDR1 MNHEY and CDR2 SVGAGI. This CDR3 region has 13 residues. Here the CDR3 DNA reads TGTGCCAGCAGTCGACAGCTACACACTGAAGCTTTCTTT. Its translation: CASSRQLHTEAFF.

The V gene is TRBV19, the J gene TRBJ1-3; D not certain. This CDR3 has 15 residues. Deletions cut 4 bases from V and 4 bases from J, with 14 bases between. The V gene's germline CDR1 is LNHDA and CDR2 SQIVND (reference sequence). This chain's CDR3 is CASSSRRPQGNTIYF. CDR3 DNA sequence: TGTGCCAGTAGTAGCCGCCGCCCGCAGGGAAACACCATATATTTT.

The V and J genes are TRBV12-3 or TRBV12-4 and TRBJ1-1, with a weak D call TRBD1 (5 bases). This CDR3 has 13 residues. V lost 4 bases to trimming and J lost 2 bases, with 8 bases between them. The DNA for the CDR3 is TGTGCCAGCAGTTCCGGGGGTAACACTGAAGCTTTCTTT. Its translation: CASSSGGNTEAFF.

Regarding this clone: Other DNA sequences in the same sample also yield this CDR3. The genes are TRBV11-2 and TRBJ1-1; no definite D call. CDR1 is SGHAT and CDR2 is FQNNGV in the germline V gene. V dropped 5 bases and J dropped 0 bases, with 7 bases sitting between them. The CDR3 length is 13 residues. CDR3 bases: TGTGCCAGCAGCCCCCTTTTGAACACTGAAGCTTTCTTT. Amino acids: CASSPLLNTEAFF.

The V gene is TRBV15, the J gene TRBJ1-1; D not certain. Per germline, CDR1 LNHNV and CDR2 YYDKDF (reference sequence). V lost 1 base, J lost 1 base, and 4 bases lay in between. The CDR3 totals 13 residues. CDR3 loop: CATSRAKNTEAFF. CDR3 nucleotides: TGTGCCACCAGCAGAGCCAAGAACACTGAAGCTTTCTTT.

The chain links TRBV12-2 to TRBJ2-2; TRBD2, the table's D call, was not compared with the DNA. TRBV12-2 is described as a pseudogene. The CDR3 spans 19 residues. DNA for the CDR3: TGTGCAAGTCGCTTAGCGATGAAGGAGCGGCGAAGAGGCACCGGGGAGCTGTTTTTT. This encodes CASRLAMKERRRGTGELFF.

V gene TRBV18 combines with J gene TRBJ2-7; 13 bases fit TRBD2. This CDR3 region has 14 residues. J lost 3 bases, V lost 6 bases, and 2 bases had no gene match. Germline V gene sequence: CDR1 KGHSH, CDR2 LQKENI. CDR3 region: CASSRTSGSYEQYF. The CDR3 region has the DNA TGTGCCAGCTCTCGGACTAGCGGGAGCTACGAGCAGTACTTC.

This rearrangement joins TRBV7-8 to TRBJ1-4; 7 positions match TRBD1. The CDR3 is 16 residues long. The germline V gene has CDR1 SGHVS and CDR2 FQNEAQ. The V and J ends lost 5 bases and 4 bases, in that order; junction bases with no gene match: 10. The CDR3 coding sequence is TGTGCCAGCAGCCCACCCCTCCGGGACAGTAATGAAAAACTGTTTTTT. Translating gives CASSPPLRDSNEKLFF.

This clone was counted a few times. The chain links TRBV11-1 to TRBJ1-1; 7 bases agree with TRBD1. This CDR3 spans 16 amino acids. Per the germline V gene, CDR1 is SGHAT and CDR2 is FQDESV (reference sequence). The trim removed 1 base at V and 0 bases at J, leaving 5 bases unmatched. CDR3 sequence reads: CASSLEAGTVNTEAFF. The CDR3 nucleotides are TGTGCCAGCAGCTTAGAGGCCGGGACAGTGAACACTGAAGCTTTCTTT.

V is TRBV7-3 and J is TRBJ2-1, with a tentative D call TRBD2 (5 bases). Germline CDR1 SGHTA, CDR2 FQGTGA. The CDR3 sequence is 14 residues long. The V end was cut by 5 bases, the J end by 10 bases, with 18 bases between. The CDR3 coding sequence is TGTGCCAGCAGCACCCGTCGGGATGGAGGAGAGCAGTTCTTC. This translates into CASSTRRDGGEQFF.

V gene TRBV29-1 combines with J gene TRBJ1-2; D not certain. Germline CDR1 and CDR2: SQVTM and ANQGSEA. V shed 7 bases and J shed 0 bases, with 18 bases lying between them. This CDR3 region has 15 residues. CDR3 region: CSAEKGPRANYGYTF. CDR3 DNA sequence: TGCAGCGCCGAAAAGGGTCCGAGGGCTAACTATGGCTACACCTTC.